Here is one T cell receptor (beta chain) with its context. These data come from a study of blood T cell repertoires in COVID-19. At the level of the study: From the United States, Italy and Spain came samples of acute and convalescent COVID-19. T cells, B-cell-depleted T cells, or PBMCs provided the cDNA or gDNA that served as material.

This CDR3 comprises 15 residues. Germline loops: CDR1 MNHEY, CDR2 SVGEGT. J gave up 7 bases and V 5 bases, and 8 bases lay outside the gene matches. Recruitment covered 20 to 25 US areas and drew participants whose ages spanned roughly 18 to 89 years. Original data processing: Counts of nucleated cells, estimated from reference gene primer amplification, were obtained. Measured with immunoSEQ multiplex PCR; TCRdb has only the in-frame clones, and not every one. The V and J calls and clone size are taken from that table; D and trimming were inferred from the DNA. Among approximately 300,000 clones listed, approximately 83% were seen once.

The sequence derives from a woman aged 25 to 45 who had recovered from COVID-19. Material for sequencing was PBMCs or T cells enriched from blood (not recorded which). The gene calls are TRBV6-2 or TRBV6-3 and TRBJ2-1, with 10 bases lining up with TRBD2. The DNA for the CDR3 is TGTGCCAGCAGTCGACTAGCGGGTTCAAGTAATGAGCAGTTCTTC. It specifies CASSRLAGSSNEQFF.